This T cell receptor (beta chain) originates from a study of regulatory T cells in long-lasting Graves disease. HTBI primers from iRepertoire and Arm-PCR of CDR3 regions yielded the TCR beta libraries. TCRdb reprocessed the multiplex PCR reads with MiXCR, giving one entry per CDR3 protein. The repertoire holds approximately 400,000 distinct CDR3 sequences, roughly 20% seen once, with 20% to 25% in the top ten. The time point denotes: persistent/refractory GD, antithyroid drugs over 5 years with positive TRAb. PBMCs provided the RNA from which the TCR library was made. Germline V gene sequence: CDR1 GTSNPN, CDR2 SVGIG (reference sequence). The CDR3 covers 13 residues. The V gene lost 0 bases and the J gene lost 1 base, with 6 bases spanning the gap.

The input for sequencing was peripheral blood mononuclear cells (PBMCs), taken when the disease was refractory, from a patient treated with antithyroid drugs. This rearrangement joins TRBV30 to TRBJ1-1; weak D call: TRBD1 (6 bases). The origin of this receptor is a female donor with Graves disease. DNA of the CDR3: TGTGCCTGGAGTGTGGGACAGAACACTGAAGCTTTCTTT. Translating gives CAWSVGQNTEAFF.